These 20 T cell receptor beta chains were sequenced from one sample in a study of neurological immune-mediated disorders. TCRdb reprocessed the 5' RACE reads with MiXCR, giving one entry per CDR3 protein. The profile shows more than 35,000 distinct CDR3 sequences, under 6.5% of them singletons. Sequenced material: CD4+ T cells from blood. Every receptor here comes from a woman aged 40 to 50 in good health.

At least ten counts were recorded for this clonotype. The rearrangement joins TRBV7-2 to TRBJ2-1; the D gene could be TRBD1 or TRBD2 (5 bases each). Germline assignment: CDR1 SGHTA and CDR2 FQGNSA. Deletions cut 4 bases from V and 5 bases from J, with 9 bases between. This CDR3 contains 13 residues. CDR3 nucleotide sequence: TGTGCCAGCAGCTCGGGGCCCAACAATGAGCAGTTCTTC. Translation: CASSSGPNNEQFF.

This clonotype was recorded at least ten times. The chain couples TRBV24-1 to TRBJ2-5; D ambiguous. The CDR3 covers 15 residues. Germline V gene lookup returns CDR1 KGHDR and CDR2 SFDVKD. V lost 1 base, J lost 0 bases, and 8 bases lay in between. This CDR3 is CATSDFGGNQETQYF. In DNA, the CDR3 is TGTGCCACCAGTGATTTTGGCGGAAACCAAGAGACCCAGTACTTC.

This clonotype was seen at least ten times. The rearrangement uses TRBV5-1 and TRBJ2-7; 9 bases are shared with TRBD2. This CDR3 has 15 residues. The germline CDR1 and CDR2 sequences are SGHRS and YFSETQ. Trimming removed 3 bases from V and 5 bases from J; junction bases left unmatched: 9. The chain's CDR3 is CASSSRGGVSDEQYF. The DNA for the CDR3 is TGCGCCAGCAGCTCGCGGGGGGGGGTCAGCGACGAGCAGTACTTC.

In this sample, this clonotype turned up many times. This chain connects TRBV7-2 to TRBJ1-4; D may be TRBD1 (6 bases). Germline CDR1 SGHTA, CDR2 FQGNSA. The CDR3 length is 15 residues. With 4 bases removed from V and 5 bases from J, the gap between germline ends came to 14 bases. CDR3 sequence: CASSSQQGPNEKLFF. The CDR3 DNA reads as TGTGCCAGCAGCTCTCAACAGGGCCCCAATGAAAAACTGTTTTTT.

Many counts were recorded for this clonotype. The rearrangement uses TRBV29-1 and TRBJ2-5; TRBD1 aligns across 7 bases. Trimming removed 3 bases from V and 5 bases from J; junction bases left unmatched: 3. The CDR3 is 12 amino acids. Germline loops: CDR1 SQVTM, CDR2 ANQGSEA. The CDR3, as DNA: TGCAGCGTTGAGGACAGGAGCGAGACCCAGTACTTC. Residues: CSVEDRSETQYF.

This clonotype was seen ten or more times. This sequence joins TRBV20-1 and TRBJ2-1; TRBD2 matches 9 bases. After removal of 5 bases from V and 8 bases from J, the junction contained 13 bases not matched to a gene. This CDR3 is 15 amino acids long. Per germline, CDR1 DFQATT and CDR2 SNEGSKA (reference sequence). CDR3 DNA: TGCAGTGCTCCCAGAGGCGGGAGGGCCTTGGATGAGCAGTTCTTC. Translated, it gives CSAPRGGRALDEQFF.

This clonotype was detected many times. This chain joins TRBV7-2 and TRBJ2-1, with 9 bases lining up with TRBD2. The CDR3 is made up of 16 amino acids. Unmatched junction bases numbered 14, after V lost 4 bases and J lost 10 bases. In germline, CDR1 is SGHTA, CDR2 FQGNSA. The CDR3 DNA is TGTGCCAGCAGCTCCTCGGGTGGTAGCGGGAGAGGCGAGCAGTTCTTC. Its protein product is CASSSSGGSGRGEQFF.

This clonotype showed up many times. V and J are TRBV7-8 and TRBJ2-7; 11 bases match TRBD2. This CDR3 is 13 amino acids long. Unmatched junction bases numbered 0, after V lost 3 bases and J lost 5 bases. The germline V gene encodes CDR1 SGHVS and CDR2 FQNEAQ. CDR3 region: CASSLGLADEQYF. CDR3 bases: TGTGCCAGCAGCTTGGGACTAGCGGACGAGCAGTACTTC.

This clonotype came up many times. This chain links TRBV6-4 with TRBJ1-1; no clear D. The V and J ends lost 6 bases and 4 bases respectively, with 9 bases between them. This CDR3 is built from 12 residues. CDR1 and CDR2 (germline): MRHNA, SNTAGT. CDR3: CASSRVGTEAFF. DNA for the CDR3: TGTGCCAGCAGCCGGGTCGGCACTGAAGCTTTCTTT.

This clonotype was picked up many times. The chain is built from TRBV20-1 and TRBJ1-5, with 8 positions matching TRBD1. Per the germline V gene, CDR1 is DFQATT and CDR2 is SNEGSKA (reference sequence). Trimming at V came to 5 bases and at J to 5 bases, leaving 8 bases not matched to a gene. The CDR3 runs 14 residues. The DNA for the CDR3 is TGCAGTGCTTTAGCAGGGGGCAAGGATCAGCCCCAGCATTTT. Translating gives CSALAGGKDQPQHF.

In this sample, this clonotype turned up many times. The rearrangement links TRBV20-1 to TRBJ2-7; D remains unclear. Germline V gene sequence: CDR1 DFQATT, CDR2 SNEGSKA (reference sequence). CDR3 length equals 13 residues. With 6 bases removed from V and 6 bases from J, the gap between germline ends came to 18 bases. The CDR3 reads CSATSDVPREQYF. DNA for the CDR3: TGCAGTGCGACCTCGGATGTCCCGCGCGAGCAGTACTTC.

This clonotype was seen many times. The chain has TRBV3-1 and TRBJ2-5; tentative D call: TRBD2 (5 bases). This CDR3 is built from 17 residues. The germline V gene has CDR1 LGHDT and CDR2 YNNKEL (reference sequence). The ends were cut back, 0 bases at V and 6 bases at J, with 20 bases in the middle. The CDR3 spells CASSQEVEGPRSKTQYF. The CDR3 bases are TGTGCCAGCAGCCAAGAGGTTGAGGGCCCGCGGAGTAAGACCCAGTACTTC.

This clonotype was detected ten times or more. The J gene is TRBJ2-1, the V gene TRBV29-1; 10 positions match TRBD2. The length of the CDR3 is 15 residues. The V segment lost 5 bases and the J segment 6 bases; nucleotides outside the gene matches: 10. Germline V gene sequence: CDR1 SQVTM, CDR2 ANQGSEA. CDR3 residues: CSVNSASGSGNEQFF. In DNA form, the CDR3 reads TGCAGCGTTAACTCGGCTAGCGGGAGTGGCAATGAGCAGTTCTTC.

Many counts were recorded for this clonotype. The gene calls are TRBV6-1 and TRBJ1-1; TRBD1 is a possible D gene (5 bases). This CDR3 is built from 12 residues. The germline CDR1 and CDR2 sequences are MNHNS and SASEGT. V was shortened by 7 bases and J by 3 bases, with 9 bases between the two germline ends. Here the CDR3 reads CASNRGDTEAFF. The CDR3 DNA reads as TGTGCCAGCAACCGGGGGGACACTGAAGCTTTCTTT.

This clonotype was counted at least ten times. V is TRBV5-8 and J is TRBJ2-1; TRBD2 aligns across 9 bases. Germline V lookup: CDR1 SGHTS, CDR2 YDEGEE. The CDR3 has 16 amino acids. V gave up 0 bases and J gave up 5 bases; unmatched junction bases: 6. The CDR3 loop is CASSLGRLAGNNEQFF. DNA for the CDR3: TGTGCCAGCAGCTTGGGTCGCCTAGCGGGGAACAATGAGCAGTTCTTC.

This clonotype showed up many times. CDR3 DNA sequence: TGTGCCAGCAGTTATGTACCGGGCTCCAGCAATCAGCCCCAGCATTTT. Its translation: CASSYVPGSSNQPQHF. This chain connects TRBV5-5 to TRBJ1-5, with D unresolved. The CDR3 is 16 residues long. V lost 5 bases and J 1 base, leaving 16 bases between the germline ends. CDR1 and CDR2 (germline): SGHKS, YYEKEE (reference sequence).

This clonotype was counted at least ten times. The V gene is TRBV10-3, the J gene TRBJ2-3; D remains unclear. Germline CDR1 ENHRY, CDR2 SYGVKD. V shed 5 bases and J shed 1 base, with 16 bases lying between them. This CDR3 region has 16 residues. The CDR3 coding sequence is TGTGCCATCAGTCCTCACGTGGAGAGTGGCACAGATACGCAGTATTTT. Protein sequence: CAISPHVESGTDTQYF.

The V and J genes are TRBV5-1 and TRBJ2-7; D possibly corresponds to TRBD1 (6 bases). Trimming took off 4 bases at V and 5 bases at J, with 19 bases between the two ends. CDR3 length: 15 amino acids. CDR1 is SGHRS, CDR2 YFSETQ, per germline. The CDR3, as DNA: TGCGCCAGCAGCAAAAAACAGGGCTACCAAGACGAGCAGTACTTC. This encodes CASSKKQGYQDEQYF.

This clonotype was detected only once. J is TRBJ2-3 and V is TRBV7-9, with D unresolved. The CDR3 runs 13 residues. Germline V CDR1 and CDR2: SEHNR, FQNEAQ (reference sequence). Trimming took 8 bases from V and 1 from J, leaving 10 bases between them. CDR3 nucleotides: TGTGCCAGCTCAGGACGGGGCACAGATACGCAGTATTTT. Its translation: CASSGRGTDTQYF.

At least ten counts were recorded for this clonotype. The chain uses TRBV7-2 and TRBJ2-7, with 7 bases that match TRBD1. The CDR3 covers 15 residues. The germline V gene encodes CDR1 SGHTA and CDR2 FQGNSA. V shed 5 bases and J 3 bases; nucleotides not matched to a gene: 10. Written as DNA, the CDR3 is TGTGCCAGCAGCCGAACCGGGACAGAAAACTACGAGCAGTACTTC. Translation gives CASSRTGTENYEQYF.